The rows below give T cell receptor beta chains drawn from one sample of a study of T cell responses to AZD1222 COVID-19 vaccine. Method: immunoSEQ multiplex PCR; TCRdb's copy keeps in-frame clones and lacks some. The repertoire holds roughly 150,000 clones, approximately 90% seen once, with more than 2% in the top ten. The material sequenced was peripheral blood, taken on day 0 of AZD1222 vaccination. These receptors were taken from an adult in good health. Both conserved end residues are part of each CDR3. D genes are given only for firm matches. Some rows mark clone size as missing; the rest say once, few, many or name a class of expanded clone.

CDR3 length,D gene,V gene,J gene,clone size,CDR3 protein,CDR3 DNA
16,TRBD1,TRBV9,TRBJ1-4,NA,CASSLGTGSRDEKLFF,TGTGCCAGCAGCCTTGGGACAGGGTCTAGAGATGAAAAACTGTTTTTT
16,TRBD2,TRBV7-2,TRBJ2-3,NA,CASSIRTSGSTDTQYF,TGTGCCAGCAGCATCAGGACTAGCGGGAGCACAGATACGCAGTATTTT
12,NA,TRBV29-1,TRBJ2-7,few,CSVEGPSYEQYF,TGCAGCGTTGAAGGACCTTCCTACGAGCAGTACTTC
15,TRBD1,TRBV10-3,TRBJ2-7,NA,CAISAGTGFAYEQYF,TGTGCCATCAGTGCCGGGACAGGGTTTGCCTACGAGCAGTACTTC
14,NA,TRBV19,TRBJ1-2,NA,CASSMVGPNYGYTF,TGTGCCAGTAGTATGGTAGGACCCAACTATGGCTACACCTTC
15,TRBD1,TRBV5-6,TRBJ2-2,NA,CASSRGQGYPGELFF,TGTGCCAGCAGCCGGGGACAGGGGTATCCCGGGGAGCTGTTTTTT
12,TRBD1,TRBV7-2,TRBJ2-1,NA,CASSARQGIAFF,TGTGCCAGCAGCGCCCGACAGGGGATAGCATTCTTC
16,TRBD2,TRBV6-4,TRBJ2-1,NA,CASSRLAGGPRDEQFF,TGTGCCAGCAGTAGACTAGCGGGAGGGCCAAGGGATGAGCAGTTCTTC
13,NA,TRBV24-1,TRBJ1-5,NA,CATSGNTWTPQHF,TGTGCCACCAGTGGGAATACCTGGACGCCCCAGCATTTT
15,TRBD1,TRBV4-2,TRBJ1-2,NA,CASSRTQGGSYGYTF,TGTGCCAGCAGCCGCACACAGGGGGGTAGCTATGGCTACACCTTC
13,NA,TRBV7-2,TRBJ2-1,NA,CASSLPTINEQFF,TGTGCCAGCAGCTTGCCGACTATCAATGAGCAGTTCTTC
15,NA,TRBV7-2,TRBJ1-6,NA,CASSLAGAGNSPLHF,TGTGCCAGCAGCTTAGCGGGGGCAGGGAATTCACCCCTCCACTTT
16,TRBD1,TRBV4-3,TRBJ2-1,NA,CASSQGLRGLGNEQFF,TGCGCCAGCAGCCAAGGTCTTAGGGGGCTTGGCAATGAGCAGTTCTTC
13,TRBD2,TRBV5-4,TRBJ2-3,NA,CATRTSASDTQYF,TGTGCCACCCGGACTAGCGCTTCAGATACGCAGTATTTT
14,TRBD1,TRBV11-2,TRBJ1-6,NA,CASSPPGQGITPHF,TGTGCCAGCAGCCCACCGGGACAGGGTATCACCCCCCACTTT
16,TRBD1,TRBV27,TRBJ2-7,NA,CASSLGQGSISYEQYF,TGTGCCAGCAGTCTTGGACAGGGATCGATCTCCTACGAGCAGTACTTC
14,TRBD1,TRBV9,TRBJ1-1,NA,CASSVTGKNTEAFF,TGTGCCAGCAGCGTGACAGGGAAGAACACTGAAGCTTTCTTT
14,NA,TRBV4-3,TRBJ1-1,NA,CASSQHGQNTEAFF,TGCGCCAGCAGCCAACATGGACAGAACACTGAAGCTTTCTTT
12,NA,TRBV4-3,TRBJ2-2,NA,CASSPVLGELFF,TGCGCCAGCAGCCCGGTTCTCGGGGAGCTGTTTTTT
14,NA,TRBV6-2/TRBV6-3,TRBJ1-5,NA,CASSYGSRNQPQHF,TGTGCCAGCAGTTACGGTTCCCGGAATCAGCCCCAGCATTTT
14,NA,TRBV7-9,TRBJ2-1,NA,CASSDARSYNEQFF,TGTGCCAGCAGCGACGCTCGTTCCTACAATGAGCAGTTCTTC
20,TRBD2,TRBV18,TRBJ2-7,NA,CASSPPGTEREKSFPYEQYF,TGTGCCAGCTCACCACCGGGGACGGAGCGGGAGAAATCCTTTCCGTACGAGCAGTACTTC
15,TRBD1,TRBV2,TRBJ1-4,NA,CASRADRGFNEKLFF,TGTGCCAGCAGAGCGGACAGGGGGTTTAATGAAAAACTGTTTTTT
17,NA,TRBV12-2,TRBJ1-5,NA,CASRFPPRDSKNQPQHF,TGTGCAAGTCGCTTTCCTCCCCGGGACAGTAAAAATCAGCCCCAGCATTTT
15,NA,TRBV7-2,TRBJ1-2,NA,CASSSPPGANYGYTF,TGTGCCAGCAGCTCCCCCCCTGGAGCTAACTATGGCTACACCTTC
13,TRBD1,TRBV10-3,TRBJ1-3,NA,CASRDSSGNTIYF,TGTGCCAGCCGGGACAGCTCTGGAAACACCATATATTTT